This is a list of T cell receptor beta chains from one sample in a study of T cell clones after liver transplantation. Using immunoSEQ multiplex PCR, the repertoire was profiled, and TCRdb retains in-frame clones only, with some absent. The repertoire holds tens of thousands of clones, with 71% as singletons. The sequenced sample was CD4+ T cells from blood, obtained before liver transplant. These receptors all stem from a human donor who received a liver transplant. CDR3s include the opening cysteine and the closing phenylalanine or tryptophan. D genes are given only for firm matches. Rows may omit the clone size; those that give it use once, few, many or a size class.

len: 14; d_gene: TRBD1; abundance: NA; v_gene: TRBV4-1; j_gene: TRBJ1-5; CDR3aa: CASSQETGGQPQHF; CDR3nt: TGCGCCAGCAGCCAAGAGACAGGGGGCCAGCCCCAGCATTTT
len: 15; d_gene: NA; abundance: NA; v_gene: TRBV5-6; j_gene: TRBJ1-1; CDR3aa: CASSGAGLDNTEAFF; CDR3nt: TGTGCCAGCAGCGGGGCGGGGCTAGATAACACTGAAGCTTTCTTT
len: 15; d_gene: TRBD1; abundance: NA; v_gene: TRBV28; j_gene: TRBJ2-1; CDR3aa: CASSHLDRGGNEQFF; CDR3nt: TGTGCCAGCAGTCACCTCGACAGGGGCGGCAATGAGCAGTTCTTC
len: 15; d_gene: TRBD1; abundance: NA; v_gene: TRBV5-5; j_gene: TRBJ2-7; CDR3aa: CASSLGGTGGREQYF; CDR3nt: TGTGCCAGCAGCTTGGGGGGGACAGGGGGCCGCGAGCAGTACTTC
len: 15; d_gene: TRBD2; abundance: NA; v_gene: TRBV6-4; j_gene: TRBJ2-7; CDR3aa: CASNRMGGEAYEQYF; CDR3nt: TGTGCCAGCAACCGAATGGGGGGGGAGGCCTACGAGCAGTACTTC
len: 14; d_gene: TRBD1; abundance: NA; v_gene: TRBV2; j_gene: TRBJ2-1; CDR3aa: CASSEALGTGRAFF; CDR3nt: TGTGCCAGCAGTGAAGCGCTTGGGACAGGGAGGGCGTTCTTC
len: 17; d_gene: NA; abundance: NA; v_gene: TRBV2; j_gene: TRBJ1-2; CDR3aa: CASSGLGKSQTAYGYTF; CDR3nt: TGTGCCAGCAGTGGTCTCGGTAAATCCCAGACAGCCTATGGCTACACCTTC
len: 13; d_gene: NA; abundance: NA; v_gene: TRBV9; j_gene: TRBJ2-1; CDR3aa: CASSVGPQNEQFF; CDR3nt: TGTGCCAGCAGCGTAGGCCCGCAGAATGAGCAGTTCTTC
len: 15; d_gene: TRBD1; abundance: few; v_gene: TRBV5-1; j_gene: TRBJ2-7; CDR3aa: CASSPSGQAWVEQYF; CDR3nt: TGCGCCAGCAGCCCATCCGGACAGGCTTGGGTTGAGCAGTACTTC
len: 16; d_gene: TRBD1; abundance: NA; v_gene: TRBV4-2; j_gene: TRBJ1-4; CDR3aa: CASSPQGQSTNEKLFF; CDR3nt: TGTGCCAGCAGCCCCCAGGGACAGTCAACTAATGAAAAACTGTTTTTT
len: 15; d_gene: TRBD2; abundance: NA; v_gene: TRBV6-6; j_gene: TRBJ2-7; CDR3aa: CASSLTSGGPREQYF; CDR3nt: TGTGCCAGCAGCCTGACTAGCGGGGGGCCTAGGGAGCAGTACTTC
len: 15; d_gene: NA; abundance: NA; v_gene: TRBV6-5; j_gene: TRBJ2-3; CDR3aa: CASSYFSNRADTQYF; CDR3nt: TGTGCCAGCAGTTACTTCTCAAACAGAGCCGATACGCAGTATTTT
len: 17; d_gene: TRBD2; abundance: NA; v_gene: TRBV10-3; j_gene: TRBJ2-3; CDR3aa: CAISAGTSGGATDTQYF; CDR3nt: TGTGCCATCAGTGCTGGGACTAGCGGGGGGGCAACAGATACGCAGTATTTT
len: 15; d_gene: NA; abundance: NA; v_gene: TRBV6-1; j_gene: TRBJ2-1; CDR3aa: CASSVPLAPVNEQFF; CDR3nt: TGTGCCAGCAGTGTTCCTCTAGCGCCTGTCAATGAGCAGTTCTTC
len: 14; d_gene: NA; abundance: NA; v_gene: TRBV4-1; j_gene: TRBJ1-2; CDR3aa: CASSPVLKLGGYTF; CDR3nt: TGCGCCAGCAGCCCCGTTTTAAAATTGGGCGGCTACACCTTC
len: 14; d_gene: TRBD1; abundance: NA; v_gene: TRBV6-5; j_gene: TRBJ1-1; CDR3aa: CASSSYRGGGGAFF; CDR3nt: TGTGCCAGCAGTTCTTACAGGGGCGGGGGGGGAGCTTTCTTT
len: 15; d_gene: TRBD2; abundance: many; v_gene: TRBV11-3; j_gene: TRBJ2-3; CDR3aa: CASSLRLAGENTQYF; CDR3nt: TGTGCCAGCAGCTTGCGGCTAGCGGGGGAAAATACGCAGTATTTT
len: 15; d_gene: NA; abundance: NA; v_gene: TRBV10-1; j_gene: TRBJ2-1; CDR3aa: CASSETGGAYNEQFF; CDR3nt: TGCGCCAGCAGTGAGACAGGAGGGGCCTACAATGAGCAGTTCTTC
len: 17; d_gene: NA; abundance: many; v_gene: TRBV9; j_gene: TRBJ2-1; CDR3aa: CASSVDAGSSSYNEQFF; CDR3nt: TGTGCCAGCAGCGTAGATGCAGGATCGAGCTCCTACAATGAGCAGTTCTTC
len: 16; d_gene: TRBD2; abundance: NA; v_gene: TRBV11-2; j_gene: TRBJ2-1; CDR3aa: CASSPLTGGSNNEQFF; CDR3nt: TGTGCCAGCAGCCCACTGACGGGGGGTAGCAACAATGAGCAGTTCTTC
len: 15; d_gene: TRBD2; abundance: NA; v_gene: TRBV7-8; j_gene: TRBJ2-1; CDR3aa: CASSETSGGYNEQFF; CDR3nt: TGTGCCAGCAGCGAGACTAGCGGGGGTTACAATGAGCAGTTCTTC
len: 14; d_gene: TRBD1; abundance: NA; v_gene: TRBV2; j_gene: TRBJ2-5; CDR3aa: CASGSRTGEETQYF; CDR3nt: TGTGCCAGCGGTTCGAGGACAGGGGAAGAGACCCAGTACTTC
len: 14; d_gene: NA; abundance: NA; v_gene: TRBV30; j_gene: TRBJ2-5; CDR3aa: CAWSVGQLQETQYF; CDR3nt: TGTGCCTGGAGCGTTGGACAGCTCCAAGAGACCCAGTACTTC
len: 15; d_gene: NA; abundance: NA; v_gene: TRBV7-8; j_gene: TRBJ2-7; CDR3aa: CASSSTPGLYYEQYF; CDR3nt: TGTGCCAGCAGCTCTACCCCGGGACTTTACTACGAGCAGTACTTC
len: 14; d_gene: TRBD1; abundance: NA; v_gene: TRBV7-9; j_gene: TRBJ2-1; CDR3aa: CASSSGTGDNEQFF; CDR3nt: TGTGCCAGCAGCTCAGGGACAGGGGACAATGAGCAGTTCTTC
len: 15; d_gene: TRBD1; abundance: NA; v_gene: TRBV4-1; j_gene: TRBJ2-1; CDR3aa: CASSRGTVAYNEQFF; CDR3nt: TGCGCCAGCAGCCGGGGGACAGTGGCCTACAATGAGCAGTTCTTC
len: 16; d_gene: TRBD1; abundance: NA; v_gene: TRBV30; j_gene: TRBJ2-1; CDR3aa: CAWSRDHRTGYNEQFF; CDR3nt: TGTGCCTGGAGTCGCGACCACCGGACAGGCTACAATGAGCAGTTCTTC